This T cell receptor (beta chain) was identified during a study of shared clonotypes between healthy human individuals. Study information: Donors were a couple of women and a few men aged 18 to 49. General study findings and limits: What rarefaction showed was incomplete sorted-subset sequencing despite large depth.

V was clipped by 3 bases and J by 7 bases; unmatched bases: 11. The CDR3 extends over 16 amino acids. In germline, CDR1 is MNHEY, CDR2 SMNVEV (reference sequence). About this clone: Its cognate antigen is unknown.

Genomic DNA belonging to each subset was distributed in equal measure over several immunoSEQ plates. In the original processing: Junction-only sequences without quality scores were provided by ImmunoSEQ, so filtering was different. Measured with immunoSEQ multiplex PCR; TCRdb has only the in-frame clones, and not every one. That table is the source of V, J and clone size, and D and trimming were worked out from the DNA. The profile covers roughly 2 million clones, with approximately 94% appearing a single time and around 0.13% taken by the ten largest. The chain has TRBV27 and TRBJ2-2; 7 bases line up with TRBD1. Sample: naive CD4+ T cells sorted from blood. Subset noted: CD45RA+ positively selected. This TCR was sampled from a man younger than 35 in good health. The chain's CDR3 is CASSFRQGWSIGELFF. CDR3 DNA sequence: TGTGCCAGCAGTTTCCGACAGGGTTGGAGTATCGGGGAGCTGTTTTTT.